Listed here are 5 T cell receptor beta chains from one sample, sequenced in a study of CD8 T cells in Susac syndrome. The RNA input was 0.5 to 1 ug, and it was reverse transcribed with random hexamers. TCRdb fed the immunoSEQ multiplex PCR reads into MiXCR, producing one record per CDR3 protein. This table holds 75,000 or so distinct CDR3 sequences, over 85% found once. The specimen sequenced was CD8+ T cells from PBMCs. The receptor set was obtained from a human donor with Susac syndrome.

The rearrangement links TRBV25-1 to TRBJ2-1, with D uncertain. Germline values: CDR1 MGHDK, CDR2 SYGVNS. The CDR3 spans 16 residues. Trimming shortened V by 4 bases and J by 0 bases, and 13 bases separated the two germline ends. This CDR3 is CASSAPYPSSYNEQFF. CDR3 DNA sequence: TGTGCCAGCAGTGCCCCTTACCCGAGCTCCTACAATGAGCAGTTCTTC.

The V and J genes are TRBV19 and TRBJ1-5; D unresolved. The CDR3 is 15 amino acids. CDR1 LNHDA and CDR2 SQIVND come from the germline V gene (reference sequence). V was clipped by 3 bases and J by 5 bases, with 14 bases between them. The CDR3 bases are TGTGCCAGTAGTATGCGGCGAAGGAAAGATCAGCCCCAGCATTTT. Encoded protein: CASSMRRRKDQPQHF. Looking up the rest from reference TRBV19 and TRBJ1-5 gives the full variable domain: DGGITQSPKYLFRKEGQNVTLSCEQNLNHDAMYWYRQDPGQGLRLIYYSQIVNDFQKGDIAEGYSVSREKKESFPLTVTSAQKNPTAFYLCASSMRRRKDQPQHFGDGTRLSIL.

The chain joins TRBV27 to TRBJ2-1; 8 nucleotides match TRBD2. V lost 5 bases to trimming and J lost 15 bases; unmatched junction nucleotides: 12. Germline assignment: CDR1 MNHEY and CDR2 SMNVEV (reference sequence). The CDR3 contains 13 residues. The CDR3 nucleotides read TGTGCCAGCAGTACCGGGACTAGTTTGAATGTGTTCTTC. It encodes CASSTGTSLNVFF.

The gene calls are TRBV4-1 and TRBJ1-5; D is ambiguous. CDR3 size: 15 residues. The ends were cut back, 4 bases at V and 6 bases at J, with 16 bases in the middle. The germline gives CDR1 MGHRA, CDR2 YSYEKL. The CDR3: CASSRLFPWCQPQHF. The CDR3 nucleotides are TGCGCCAGCAGCCGCCTATTTCCTTGGTGTCAGCCCCAGCATTTT.

V gene TRBV9 combines with J gene TRBJ2-5, with D possibly matching TRBD2 (6 bases). CDR1 and CDR2 (germline): SGDLS, YYNGEE. V was cut by 0 bases and J by 2 bases, with 14 bases left in between. This CDR3 contains 16 residues. CDR3 DNA sequence: TGTGCCAGCAGCGTAGTAGTGGGGGGTCCTCAAGAGACCCAGTACTTC. Translated, it gives CASSVVVGGPQETQYF.